A selection of T cell receptor beta chains follows, all from one sample in a study of CD8 T cell repertoires and HIV-1 epitope variants. No cognate antigen is known for these TCRs. Profiled with immunoSEQ multiplex PCR; TCRdb holds only in-frame clones, not every one. The table lists roughly 2,500 clones, around 68% of them singletons. Sequencing was performed on cultured CD8+ T cells derived from PBMCs. These receptors all stem from a male donor with HIV. The CDR3 runs from the conserved cysteine through the conserved F or W. The order of the fields is J gene, D gene, V gene, clone size, CDR3 DNA, CDR3 protein. D genes are given only for firm matches. Size tells how often a clone was seen (once, few, many) or the class of an expanded clone, and some rows leave it out.

TRBJ2-3 | TRBD2 | TRBV13 | NA | TGTGCCAGCAGCTTAGGACCACTAGGGACTAGCGGGGAATCTAGCACAGATACGCAGTATTTT | CASSLGPLGTSGESSTDTQYF
TRBJ1-6 | TRBD1 | TRBV7-6 | few | TGTGCCAGCAGCTTAGGGGAGGGGGCCAGTTCACCCCTCCACTTT | CASSLGEGASSPLHF
TRBJ2-7 | NA | TRBV7-8 | few | TGTGCCAGCAGCCCAAGGGCGGGGCACTACGAGCAGTACTTC | CASSPRAGHYEQYF
TRBJ2-3 | TRBD1 | TRBV6-9 | once | TGTGCCAGCAGGGACTCGGACAGGGGGCAGGGAGATACGCAGTATTTT | CASRDSDRGQGDTQYF
TRBJ1-1 | NA | TRBV5-6 | NA | TGTGCCAGCAGCTTGGCCGGTGGGAGCACTGAAGCTTTCTTT | CASSLAGGSTEAFF
TRBJ2-1 | NA | TRBV11-2 | once | TGTGCCAGCAGCTTAGAGGTAGCGACAGGATCCTTGGGGAATGAGCAGTTCTTC | CASSLEVATGSLGNEQFF
TRBJ2-5 | TRBD2 | TRBV11-1 | NA | TGTGCCAGCAGCCCCGCCCCTAGCGGGCAAGAGACCCAGTACTTC | CASSPAPSGQETQYF
TRBJ2-1 | NA | TRBV10-1 | NA | TGCGCCAGCAGCGGCAAGGGCCCGGTGGGTGGGCACAATGAGCAGTTCTTC | CASSGKGPVGGHNEQFF
TRBJ2-1 | TRBD2 | TRBV9 | NA | TGTGCCAGCAGCGTAGAGGGCGGGAGGAGGGGTGAGCAGTTCTTC | CASSVEGGRRGEQFF
TRBJ2-3 | NA | TRBV5-1 | NA | TGCGCCAGCAGCTTGGAGAAAGAAGGGGATACGCAGTATTTT | CASSLEKEGDTQYF
TRBJ1-1 | NA | TRBV5-1 | few | TGCGCCAGCAGCAGTGCCGTGAACACTGAAGCTTTCTTT | CASSSAVNTEAFF
TRBJ1-2 | TRBD1 | TRBV19 | NA | TGTGCCAGTAGTACAGGGGGCGGTGGCTACACCTTC | CASSTGGGGYTF
TRBJ1-4 | NA | TRBV19 | NA | TGTGCCAGTAGTAAAGGAGCTACCAATGATGAAAAACTGTTTTTT | CASSKGATNDEKLFF
TRBJ2-6 | NA | TRBV14 | few | TGTGCCAGCAGCCAAGAAACGGGGAGATCGGCTGGGGCCAACGTCCTGACTTTC | CASSQETGRSAGANVLTF
TRBJ2-3 | TRBD2 | TRBV27 | NA | TGTGCCAGCAGTGCTAGCGGGGGCACAGATACGCAGTATTTT | CASSASGGTDTQYF
TRBJ2-5 | TRBD2 | TRBV27 | NA | TGTGCCAGCAGTTTCACTAGCGGGCAAGAGACCCAGTACTTC | CASSFTSGQETQYF
TRBJ2-2 | TRBD2 | TRBV13 | NA | TGTGCCAGCAGCTTTAGCGGGAGAGGCACCGGGGAGCTGTTTTTT | CASSFSGRGTGELFF
TRBJ2-3 | NA | TRBV16 | NA | TGTGCCAGCAGCCTCGGAGGGGCTAAATCGGATACGCAGTATTTT | CASSLGGAKSDTQYF
TRBJ2-3 | NA | TRBV11-3 | NA | TGTGCCAGCAGCTTACCAGACGCAGATACGCAGTATTTT | CASSLPDADTQYF
TRBJ1-1 | TRBD1 | TRBV13 | NA | TGTGCCAGCAGCCCACGGACAGGGGAAGGCACTGAAGCTTTCTTT | CASSPRTGEGTEAFF
TRBJ2-2 | NA | TRBV28 | NA | TGTGCCAGCAAAGGGTTTTTTTCAGGGGTTAACACCGGGGAGCTGTTTTTT | CASKGFFSGVNTGELFF
TRBJ1-3 | NA | TRBV7-8 | NA | TGTGCCAGCAGCTTAGGGCCTGGGGGAGGAAACACCATATATTTT | CASSLGPGGGNTIYF
TRBJ1-4 | NA | TRBV27 | once | TGTGCCAGCAGTCCCCTAGCGGCAGGGTCTAATGAAAAACTGTTTTTT | CASSPLAAGSNEKLFF
TRBJ2-7 | TRBD2 | TRBV6-5 | NA | TGTGCCAGCAGCCCGGGGGGGGGCGAGCAGTACTTC | CASSPGGGEQYF
TRBJ2-5 | NA | TRBV7-9 | NA | TGTGCCAGCAGCTCCCAGGTACTGGGAGAGACCCAGTACTTC | CASSSQVLGETQYF
TRBJ2-2 | NA | TRBV9 | once | TGTGCCAGCACCCCCCGCGGGACCGGGGAGCTGTTTTTT | CASTPRGTGELFF
TRBJ2-3 | TRBD2 | TRBV14 | few | TGTGCCAGCAGCCAAGATAGGAGGGAGGGCCGGGGAGATACGCAGTATTTT | CASSQDRREGRGDTQYF
TRBJ2-3 | NA | TRBV10-1 | NA | TGCGCCAGCAGTGAGTCGGGGGGGCCGGGAGATACGCAGTATTTT | CASSESGGPGDTQYF
TRBJ2-5 | NA | TRBV5-6 | NA | TGTGCCAGCAGCCCGGGGAGGGGGCTGGGGGAGACCCAGTACTTC | CASSPGRGLGETQYF
TRBJ2-7 | TRBD2 | TRBV5-5 | NA | TGTGCCAGCAGCACCCTAGCGGGAGGCTACGAGCAGTACTTC | CASSTLAGGYEQYF
TRBJ2-7 | NA | TRBV13 | NA | TGTGCCAGCAGCTTAGAGAAGGGGACCCTTTACGAGCAGTACTTC | CASSLEKGTLYEQYF
TRBJ2-2 | NA | TRBV28 | once | TGTGCCAGCAGCTATTACACCGGGGAGCTGTTTTTT | CASSYYTGELFF
TRBJ1-2 | NA | TRBV27 | NA | TGTGCCAGCAGTCCGATACAGGGTTTCAGCTATGGCTACACCTTC | CASSPIQGFSYGYTF
TRBJ2-3 | NA | TRBV7-3 | NA | TGTGCCAGCAGCTCCGGGACCACAGATACGCAGTATTTT | CASSSGTTDTQYF
TRBJ2-1 | NA | TRBV7-6 | NA | TGTGCCAGCAGCTTAGAATCAGGATATGAGCAGTTCTTC | CASSLESGYEQFF
TRBJ1-1 | NA | TRBV27 | few | TGTGCCAGCAGTTTAGGGGGAGGGACTGAAGCTTTCTTT | CASSLGGGTEAFF
TRBJ2-3 | NA | TRBV7-2 | few | TGTGCCAGCAGCTTAGACGGGGCCCAGACGCAGTATTTT | CASSLDGAQTQYF
TRBJ2-5 | TRBD2 | TRBV5-5 | NA | TGTGCCAGCAGCTTTTCTAGCGGGGGGCAAGAGACCCAGTACTTC | CASSFSSGGQETQYF
TRBJ2-7 | NA | TRBV9 | once | TGTGCCAGCAGCGAAGACAGCTCCTACGAGCAGTACTTC | CASSEDSSYEQYF
TRBJ1-3 | NA | TRBV6-5 | few | TGTGCCAGCAGTTACGGAGGACCTGGAAACACCATATATTTT | CASSYGGPGNTIYF
TRBJ2-1 | NA | TRBV7-8 | NA | TGTGCCAGCAGCCCTGGGTTGGCCTCCTACAATGAGCAGTTCTTC | CASSPGLASYNEQFF
TRBJ1-1 | NA | TRBV14 | NA | TGTGCCAGCAGCCCCCTGGGACGGACTGAAGCTTTCTTT | CASSPLGRTEAFF
TRBJ2-7 | NA | TRBV2 | few | TGTGCCAGCAGTGAGGACAACTACGAGCAGTACTTC | CASSEDNYEQYF
TRBJ2-1 | NA | TRBV10-1 | NA | TGCGCCAGCAGTGAAGGGCCAGGTAGGAAAGCTTACAATGAGCAGTTCTTC | CASSEGPGRKAYNEQFF
TRBJ2-7 | NA | TRBV7-7 | NA | TGTGCCAGCAGCCCGGACAGTTCCTACGAGCAGTACTTC | CASSPDSSYEQYF
TRBJ2-3 | NA | TRBV9 | NA | TGTGCCAGCACCCTAATTAACCCAGGGGCGTATTTT | CASTLINPGAYF
TRBJ1-1 | NA | TRBV6-4 | few | TGTGCCAGCAGTGATACAGGGTACACTGAAGCTTTCTTT | CASSDTGYTEAFF
TRBJ2-7 | TRBD2 | TRBV19 | NA | TGTGCCAGTAGTCCTCCTAGCGGGGGCCATCTCTTTAATTCCTACGAGCAGTACTTC | CASSPPSGGHLFNSYEQYF
TRBJ2-1 | TRBD2 | TRBV5-5 | NA | TGTGCCAGCAGCTCAGGGACTAGCGGGAGGTTTGCCTACAATGAGCAGTTCTTC | CASSSGTSGRFAYNEQFF
TRBJ1-1 | NA | TRBV27 | NA | TGTGCCAGCAGTTTAGGGGGGCACACTGAAGCTTTCTTT | CASSLGGHTEAFF
TRBJ2-7 | TRBD2 | TRBV19 | NA | TGTGCCAGTAGGGGACTAGCGAACTACGAGCAGTACTTC | CASRGLANYEQYF